This T cell receptor (beta chain) was recorded in a study of cytomegalovirus exposure and HLA in healthy donors. J was trimmed by 7 bases and V by 4 bases; bases with no gene match: 6. The CDR3 length is 13 residues. CDR1 is LGHNA and CDR2 is YSLEER in the germline V gene. Primers: 60 Vbeta forward and 13 Jbeta reverse. Method: immunoSEQ multiplex PCR; TCRdb's copy keeps in-frame clones and lacks some. Here the sample table reports around 120,000 clones. The receptor was derived from a man over 45 in good health and CMV-seronegative. What was sequenced was PBMCs. V gene TRBV4-3 combines with J gene TRBJ1-2, with 7 bases aligning to TRBD1. This CDR3 is CASSLSNRGGYTF. CDR3 sequence (DNA): TGCGCCAGCAGCCTTAGCAACAGGGGTGGCTACACCTTC.